This T cell receptor beta chain appears in the sequencing data of a study of T cell responses to AZD1222 COVID-19 vaccine. Data came from immunoSEQ multiplex PCR; TCRdb stores just in-frame clones and leaves some out. Of 95,000 to 150,000 clones listed, around 90% are singletons. V was shortened by 2 bases and J by 0 bases, with 6 bases between the two germline ends. Germline V gene sequence: CDR1 SGHNT, CDR2 YYREEE (reference sequence). The CDR3 consists of 15 residues. This TCR was sampled from an adult who received the MenACWY meningococcal vaccine as a control. The sequencing used peripheral blood, collected 28 days after the second dose of the MenACWY control vaccine. The chain combines TRBV5-4 with TRBJ2-6; D not certain. CDR3 bases: TGTGCCAGCAGCTTTGAAAGCTCTGGGGCCAACGTCCTGACTTTC. This codes for CASSFESSGANVLTF. The complete variable domain, with remaining parts taken from reference TRBV5-4 and TRBJ2-6, reads ETGVTQSPTHLIKTRGQQVTLRCSSQSGHNTVSWYQQALGQGPQFIFQYYREEENGRGNFPPRFSGLQFPNYSSELNVNALELDDSALYLCASSFESSGANVLTFGAGSRLTVL.